Shown below are 21 T cell receptor beta chains from a single sample sequenced in a study of blood T cell repertoires in COVID-19. Using immunoSEQ multiplex PCR, the repertoire was profiled, and TCRdb retains in-frame clones only, with some absent. The sample holds hundreds of thousands of clones, 80% to 90% seen once. Source material: peripheral blood. The origin of the receptors is a young woman with active or convalescent COVID-19.

J is TRBJ1-1 and V is TRBV19, with D possibly TRBD1 on 5 matching bases. The V gene lost 5 bases and the J gene lost 1 base, with 14 bases spanning the gap. Germline V lookup: CDR1 LNHDA, CDR2 SQIVND (reference sequence). The CDR3 length is 15 residues. CDR3 coding DNA: TGTGCCAGTAGTTCCCGGGGGGTGCCGAACACTGAAGCTTTCTTT. As protein: CASSSRGVPNTEAFF.

V gene TRBV2 combines with J gene TRBJ1-2; D not resolved. The CDR3 has 13 residues. Trimming took 3 bases from V and 2 from J, leaving 7 bases between them. Germline CDR1 SNHLY, CDR2 FYNNEI. The CDR3 spells CASSDAGNYGYTF. The CDR3 DNA sequence: TGTGCCAGCAGTGATGCCGGGAACTATGGCTACACCTTC.

DNA for the CDR3: TGCGCCAGCAGCTGGGGCCGGGAGAGGAACACTGAAGCTTTCTTT. This encodes CASSWGRERNTEAFF. This chain connects TRBV5-1 to TRBJ1-1; D possibly corresponds to TRBD1 (5 bases). The CDR3 covers 15 residues. Trimming left V 3 bases short and J 1 base short, with 13 bases between. Germline lookup yields CDR1 SGHRS and CDR2 YFSETQ.

This clone was seen a few times. This chain connects TRBV7-2 to TRBJ2-3; 7 bases map to TRBD1. The CDR3 is 15 residues long. From germline, CDR1 is SGHTA and CDR2 FQGNSA. V shed 4 bases and J 1 base; nucleotides not matched to a gene: 5. The CDR3 region has the DNA TGTGCCAGCAGCTGGAAACAGGGGCGCACAGATACGCAGTATTTT. Protein sequence: CASSWKQGRTDTQYF. The whole variable domain, remainder taken from reference TRBV7-2 and TRBJ2-3, is GAGVSQSPSNKVTEKGKDVELRCDPISGHTALYWYRQSLGQGLEFLIYFQGNSAPDKSGLPSDRFSAERTGGSVSTLTIQRTQQEDSAVYLCASSWKQGRTDTQYFGPGTRLTVL.

The V gene is TRBV30, the J gene TRBJ1-3; maybe TRBD1 (5 bases). Trimming cost V 0 bases and J 3 bases, with 18 bases left between them. Looked up from germline, CDR1 is GTSNPN and CDR2 is SVGIG (reference sequence). CDR3 size: 17 residues. In nucleotides, the CDR3 is TGTGCCTGGAGTGTACAGTTAGGTAGGGGTGTTGGAAACACCATATATTTT. This codes for CAWSVQLGRGVGNTIYF.

The chain recombines TRBV18 with TRBJ2-7; TRBD2 matches 9 bases. This CDR3 region has 15 residues. CDR1 and CDR2 (germline): KGHSH, LQKENI. Germline trimming cut 4 bases from V and 6 bases from J; bases unmatched to any gene: 10. The CDR3 reads CASSLEGLAGTEQYF. The CDR3 region has the DNA TGTGCCAGCTCACTGGAAGGGCTAGCGGGAACCGAGCAGTACTTC.

The chain has TRBV3-1 (or the pseudogene TRBV3-2) and TRBJ2-1; 9 nucleotides agree with TRBD2. Germline CDR1 LGHDT, CDR2 YNNKEL (reference sequence). The length of the CDR3 is 16 residues. Trimming removed 0 bases from V and 8 bases from J; junction bases left unmatched: 8. CDR3 sequence: CASSQEEVAGVDEQFF. CDR3 in DNA: TGTGCCAGCAGCCAAGAAGAGGTAGCGGGAGTCGATGAGCAGTTCTTC.

The rearrangement uses TRBV10-2 and TRBJ1-5, with D uncertain. The CDR3 contains 15 residues. The germline V gene encodes CDR1 WSHSY and CDR2 SAAADI. Trimming pared 6 bases from V and 3 bases from J, leaving 15 bases between. The chain's CDR3 is CASRKDSRFNQPQHF. The CDR3 DNA reads TGCGCCAGCAGGAAAGATAGCAGATTCAATCAGCCCCAGCATTTT.

V usage is TRBV9 and J usage is TRBJ2-5; possible D gene TRBD1, 6 bases. The CDR3 has 15 amino acids. The V end lost 0 bases, the J end lost 5 bases, and 14 bases lay between the germline ends. Germline CDR1 is SGDLS and CDR2 is YYNGEE. The CDR3 DNA sequence: TGTGCCAGCAGCGTAGATGGGACAAATTGGGAGACCCAGTACTTC. This translates into CASSVDGTNWETQYF.

J is TRBJ1-1 and V is TRBV7-2; D is uncertain. Germline CDR1 and CDR2: SGHTA and FQGNSA. Trimming removed 6 bases at V and 0 bases at J, with 17 bases between. The CDR3 runs to 16 residues. The CDR3 loop is CASRQYPTGLNTEAFF. DNA for the CDR3: TGTGCCAGCAGACAATACCCGACGGGTTTGAACACTGAAGCTTTCTTT.

CDR3 region: CASTPGQGPGANVLTF. The CDR3 nucleotides read TGTGCCAGTACCCCGGGACAGGGGCCTGGGGCCAACGTCCTGACTTTC. The gene calls are TRBV19 and TRBJ2-6; 10 bases are a match to TRBD1. Germline lookup yields CDR1 LNHDA and CDR2 SQIVND (reference sequence). This CDR3 region has 16 residues. V lost 7 bases to trimming and J lost 2 bases; unmatched junction nucleotides: 5.

The V gene is TRBV18, the J gene TRBJ1-5; TRBD1 matches at 7 bases. Germline trimming cut 0 bases from V and 2 bases from J; bases unmatched to any gene: 13. The CDR3 contains 19 residues. Germline-derived CDR1 and CDR2 are KGHSH and LQKENI. The CDR3 spells CASSPPLRGGAGGNQPQHF. The DNA of the CDR3 is TGTGCCAGCTCACCACCGCTCCGAGGGGGCGCCGGGGGCAATCAGCCCCAGCATTTT.

This rearrangement joins TRBV4-1 to TRBJ2-2; 8 bases match TRBD2. This CDR3 is 15 amino acids long. The V segment lost 3 bases and the J segment 4 bases; nucleotides outside the gene matches: 4. CDR1 is MGHRA and CDR2 is YSYEKL in the germline V gene. CDR3 sequence: CASSHPGGRTGELFF. In nucleotides, the CDR3 is TGCGCCAGCAGCCACCCGGGGGGGCGCACCGGGGAGCTGTTTTTT.

This clone occurred once. The V gene is TRBV29-1, the J gene TRBJ2-5; 13 nucleotides line up with TRBD2. The CDR3 loop spans 17 amino acids. J gave up 0 bases and V 7 bases, and 11 bases lay outside the gene matches. The germline CDR1 and CDR2 sequences are SQVTM and ANQGSEA. The CDR3 spells CSAWTSGGRGYQETQYF. In DNA form, the CDR3 reads TGCAGCGCCTGGACTAGCGGGGGCCGAGGGTACCAAGAGACCCAGTACTTC.

The chain recombines TRBV5-3 with TRBJ1-4, with D possibly matching TRBD1 (5 bases). TRBV5-3 is identified as an open reading frame with a role that is uncertain. Trimming stripped 2 bases from V and 5 bases from J, with 10 bases between. The CDR3 is 14 amino acids. The DNA for the CDR3 is TGTGCCAGAAGCTTCCGGCAGGGCAATGAAAAACTGTTTTTT. Translated, it gives CARSFRQGNEKLFF.

V usage is TRBV19 and J usage is TRBJ1-4, with 9 bases matching TRBD1. The junction had 10 bases not matched to a gene; V was cut back by 6 bases and J by 8 bases. Germline CDR1 is LNHDA and CDR2 is SQIVND (reference sequence). The CDR3 extends over 15 amino acids. The CDR3 spells CASRPPGQGVEKLFF. In nucleotides, the CDR3 is TGTGCCAGTAGACCCCCGGGACAGGGAGTGGAAAAACTGTTTTTT. Variable domain in full (rest from reference TRBV19 and TRBJ1-4): DGGITQSPKYLFRKEGQNVTLSCEQNLNHDAMYWYRQDPGQGLRLIYYSQIVNDFQKGDIAEGYSVSREKKESFPLTVTSAQKNPTAFYLCASRPPGQGVEKLFFGSGTQLSVL.

This rearrangement joins TRBV27 to TRBJ2-1, with D uncertain. V lost 3 bases to trimming and J lost 9 bases, with 12 bases between them. CDR3 length: 13 amino acids. In germline, CDR1 is MNHEY, CDR2 SMNVEV (reference sequence). The CDR3 reads CASSFIPSGEQFF. Written as DNA, the CDR3 is TGTGCCAGCAGTTTTATTCCTTCGGGTGAGCAGTTCTTC.

The chain links TRBV16 to TRBJ2-1, with a possible D match to TRBD2 (6 bases). Germline loops: CDR1 KGHSY, CDR2 FQNENV. The V and J ends lost 3 bases and 6 bases respectively, with 6 bases between them. The CDR3 sequence is 12 residues long. DNA for the CDR3: TGTGCCAGCAGCCAGGGAGGCAATGAGCAGTTCTTC. Amino acid sequence: CASSQGGNEQFF.

The rearrangement uses TRBV28 and TRBJ2-7; D remains ambiguous. V was cut by 7 bases and J by 6 bases, with 19 bases left in between. The CDR3 consists of 14 residues. Germline values: CDR1 MDHEN, CDR2 SYDVKM. The CDR3 here is CASIQPGLSFEQYF. CDR3 DNA sequence: TGTGCCAGCATCCAGCCGGGTCTAAGCTTCGAGCAGTACTTC.

This clone was seen once. The V and J genes are TRBV29-1 and TRBJ2-1; 9 bases align to TRBD2. CDR3 size: 14 residues. CDR1 is SQVTM, CDR2 ANQGSEA, per germline. The V and J ends lost 2 bases and 8 bases, in that order; junction bases with no gene match: 7. In DNA, the CDR3 is TGCAGCGTTGAACTACTAGCGGGTGCCGATGAGCAGTTCTTC. This gives the protein CSVELLAGADEQFF.

V gene TRBV5-1 combines with J gene TRBJ2-1, with 10 bases aligning to TRBD1. Germline V gene lookup returns CDR1 SGHRS and CDR2 YFSETQ. The CDR3 extends over 13 amino acids. J lost 5 bases, V lost 7 bases, and 3 bases had no gene match. The CDR3 here is CASGTGDDNEQFF. For the CDR3, the DNA is TGCGCCAGCGGGACAGGGGATGACAATGAGCAGTTCTTC.